This TCR beta chain was sequenced during a study of blood T cell repertoires in COVID-19. Study background: From the United States, Italy and Spain came samples of acute and convalescent COVID-19. Nucleic acid was either cDNA or gDNA, and it came from T cells, B-cell-depleted T cells, or PBMCs.

Original data processing: By means of reference gene primer amplification, nucleated cell counts were estimated. Data came from immunoSEQ multiplex PCR; TCRdb stores just in-frame clones and leaves some out. From that table come the V and J calls and clone size; the DNA was used to work out D and trimming. Of 130,000 or so clones in the sample, around 89% are singletons; the top ten hold approximately 1.4%. Germline lookup yields CDR1 MNHNS and CDR2 SASEGT. The CDR3 runs 14 residues. The V end was cut by 3 bases, the J end by 0 bases, with 6 bases between. This sequence joins TRBV6-1 and TRBJ1-5; no firm D call. The TCR comes from a human donor in a cohort sampled during active COVID-19. Sequenced input: peripheral blood. The CDR3 region has the DNA TGTGCCAGCAGTGACAGCGATAGCAATCAGCCCCAGCATTTT. It translates to CASSDSDSNQPQHF.